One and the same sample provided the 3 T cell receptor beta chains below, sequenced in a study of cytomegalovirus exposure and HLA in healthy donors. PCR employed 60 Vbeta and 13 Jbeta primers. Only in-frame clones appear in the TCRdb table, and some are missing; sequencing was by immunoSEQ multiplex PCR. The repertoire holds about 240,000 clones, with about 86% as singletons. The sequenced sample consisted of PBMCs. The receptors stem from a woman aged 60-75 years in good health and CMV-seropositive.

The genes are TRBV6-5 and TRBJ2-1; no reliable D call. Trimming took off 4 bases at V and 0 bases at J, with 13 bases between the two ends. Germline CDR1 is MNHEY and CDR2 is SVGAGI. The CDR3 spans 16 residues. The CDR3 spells CASSSPWRSSYNEQFF. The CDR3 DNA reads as TGTGCCAGCAGTTCCCCTTGGCGGAGCTCCTACAATGAGCAGTTCTTC.

CDR3 in DNA: TGTGCCAGCAGCGGCGGGGGGGCGGGAAACACCATATATTTT. Amino acids: CASSGGGAGNTIYF. The chain has TRBV9 and TRBJ1-3; a weak D match, TRBD1 (6 bases). Germline values: CDR1 SGDLS, CDR2 YYNGEE. CDR3 length: 14 amino acids. V lost 3 bases and J 4 bases, leaving 11 bases between the germline ends.

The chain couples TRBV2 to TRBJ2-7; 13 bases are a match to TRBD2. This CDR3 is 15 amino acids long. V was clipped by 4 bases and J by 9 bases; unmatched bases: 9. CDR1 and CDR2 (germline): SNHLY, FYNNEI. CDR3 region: CASSGTSGRGMWQYF. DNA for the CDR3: TGTGCCAGCAGTGGGACTAGCGGGAGAGGTATGTGGCAGTACTTC.